This T cell receptor (beta chain) was observed in a study of T cells after yellow fever vaccination. TCRdb used MiXCR to reprocess the 5' RACE reads, holding one entry per CDR3 protein. The sample lists 400,000 to 650,000 distinct CDR3 sequences; just over 20% were seen once. This clonotype was found a few times. The TCR comes from a young man who received the YFV17D yellow fever vaccine. The material was PBMCs, obtained about 21 days after the first yellow fever vaccination.

The CDR3, as DNA: TGCGCCAGCAGCCCGGACAGGGGGCCATATGGCTACACCTTC. It codes for CASSPDRGPYGYTF. V is TRBV4-1 and J is TRBJ1-2; 11 bases map to TRBD1. CDR3 length: 14 residues. In germline, CDR1 is MGHRA, CDR2 YSYEKL. Trimming at V came to 4 bases and at J to 5 bases, leaving 3 bases not matched to a gene.